The clone carrying this TCR beta chain was counted between two and nine times. The antigen is undetermined. Researchers took RNA transcripts and amplified the TCR beta CDR3 regions from them. RT-PCR in the first round (using the HTBI primer set) targeted the TCR CDR3. MiXCR was run by TCRdb on the multiplex PCR reads, yielding one entry per CDR3 protein. The table shows hundreds of thousands of distinct CDR3 sequences, with about 20% occurring only once. The data originate from a study of T cells in Graves' hyperthyroidism and ophthalmopathy. Study results and limitations: Most clonotypes expanded in the thyroid (above 0.001) were also present in blood.

Trimming stripped 3 bases from V and 9 bases from J, with 6 bases between. The V gene's germline CDR1 is MNHEY and CDR2 SVGAGI. This CDR3 contains 11 residues. Uncontrolled infection, other autoimmune disease, pregnancy or lactation led to exclusion. The source is a man aged 40-49 years with Graves' ophthalmopathy. Sequenced input: blood. J is TRBJ2-1 and V is TRBV6-5; no firm D call. This chain's CDR3 is CASSYGSEQFF. The CDR3, as DNA: TGTGCCAGCAGTTATGGTAGTGAGCAGTTCTTC.